The rows below give T cell receptor beta chains drawn from one sample of a study of blood T cell repertoires in COVID-19. Produced via immunoSEQ multiplex PCR; TCRdb's table is partial and in-frame only. The sample contains about 300,000 clones, 85% of which appear only once. The sequencing input was PBMCs or T cells enriched from blood (not recorded which). The receptors come from a woman in her forties or fifties who had recovered from COVID-19. Both conserved end residues are part of each CDR3. A D gene is named only where the DNA matches it firmly. Rows may omit the clone size; those that give it use once, few, many or a size class.

abundance: many; j_gene: TRBJ1-1; v_gene: TRBV5-4; d_gene: .; len: 14; CDR3aa: CASSWPGRDTEAFF; CDR3nt: TGTGCCAGCAGCTGGCCGGGGAGGGATACTGAAGCTTTCTTT
abundance: few; j_gene: TRBJ2-5; v_gene: TRBV5-5; d_gene: .; len: 13; CDR3aa: CASSMSSPETQYF; CDR3nt: TGTGCCAGCAGCATGTCGAGCCCCGAGACCCAGTACTTC
abundance: .; j_gene: TRBJ1-2; v_gene: TRBV15; d_gene: TRBD1; len: 18; CDR3aa: CATSRGPGTGRSNYGYTF; CDR3nt: TGTGCCACCAGCAGAGGTCCGGGGACAGGGAGATCTAACTATGGCTACACCTTC
abundance: .; j_gene: TRBJ2-7; v_gene: TRBV6-1; d_gene: TRBD1; len: 16; CDR3aa: CASSARGGQDSYEQYF; CDR3nt: TGTGCCAGCAGTGCGCGTGGGGGACAGGACTCCTACGAGCAGTACTTC
abundance: .; j_gene: TRBJ2-3; v_gene: TRBV14; d_gene: TRBD2; len: 19; CDR3aa: CASSPPPLLAGGSTDTQYF; CDR3nt: TGTGCCAGCAGCCCGCCCCCGCTACTAGCGGGAGGGAGCACAGATACGCAGTATTTT
abundance: .; j_gene: TRBJ1-4; v_gene: TRBV5-1; d_gene: TRBD1; len: 18; CDR3aa: CASSPQTGGKRANEKLFF; CDR3nt: TGCGCCAGCAGCCCGCAGACAGGGGGCAAAAGGGCTAATGAAAAACTGTTTTTT
abundance: .; j_gene: TRBJ2-3; v_gene: TRBV5-5; d_gene: TRBD2; len: 18; CDR3aa: CASSLHLAGGLNTDTQYF; CDR3nt: TGTGCCAGCAGCTTGCATCTAGCGGGAGGGCTTAACACAGATACGCAGTATTTT
abundance: .; j_gene: TRBJ1-5; v_gene: TRBV2; d_gene: TRBD1; len: 15; CDR3aa: CASRGQGLSNQPQHF; CDR3nt: TGTGCCAGCAGGGGACAGGGGTTGAGCAATCAGCCCCAGCATTTT
abundance: .; j_gene: TRBJ1-4; v_gene: TRBV7-9; d_gene: TRBD1; len: 16; CDR3aa: CASSSRRQGVREKLFF; CDR3nt: TGTGCCAGCAGCTCTCGAAGACAGGGAGTTCGCGAAAAACTGTTTTTT
abundance: .; j_gene: TRBJ1-5; v_gene: TRBV6-5; d_gene: .; len: 15; CDR3aa: CASRARAYSNQPQHF; CDR3nt: TGTGCCAGCCGCGCCAGGGCCTATAGCAATCAGCCCCAGCATTTT
abundance: .; j_gene: TRBJ1-6; v_gene: TRBV5-4; d_gene: .; len: 14; CDR3aa: CASSLEHHNSPLHF; CDR3nt: TGTGCCAGCAGCTTGGAACACCATAATTCACCCCTCCACTTT
abundance: once; j_gene: TRBJ2-3; v_gene: TRBV4-2; d_gene: TRBD2; len: 17; CDR3aa: CASSQSPGGRGTDTQYF; CDR3nt: TGTGCCAGCAGCCAAAGTCCGGGGGGGCGTGGGACAGATACGCAGTATTTT
abundance: .; j_gene: TRBJ2-2; v_gene: TRBV5-1; d_gene: TRBD1; len: 15; CDR3aa: CASSLGQGAIGELFF; CDR3nt: TGCGCCAGCAGCTTAGGCCAGGGGGCGATCGGGGAGCTGTTTTTT
abundance: .; j_gene: TRBJ2-3; v_gene: TRBV9; d_gene: .; len: 15; CDR3aa: CASSVGNPSGDTQYF; CDR3nt: TGTGCCAGCAGCGTAGGAAACCCAAGCGGCGATACGCAGTATTTT
abundance: .; j_gene: TRBJ1-3; v_gene: TRBV6-5; d_gene: .; len: 13; CDR3aa: CASSSFSGNTIYF; CDR3nt: TGTGCCAGCAGTTCCTTCTCTGGAAACACCATATATTTT
abundance: .; j_gene: TRBJ2-3; v_gene: TRBV5-6; d_gene: TRBD2; len: 18; CDR3aa: CASSLAGASGRITDTQYF; CDR3nt: TGTGCCAGCAGCTTGGCCGGGGCTAGCGGGAGGATCACAGATACGCAGTATTTT
abundance: .; j_gene: TRBJ1-1; v_gene: TRBV9; d_gene: .; len: 13; CDR3aa: CASSGVRGAEAFF; CDR3nt: TGTGCCAGCAGCGGCGTTCGGGGTGCTGAAGCTTTCTTT
abundance: .; j_gene: TRBJ2-7; v_gene: TRBV7-2; d_gene: TRBD1; len: 14; CDR3aa: CASSRDRGLGEQYF; CDR3nt: TGTGCCAGCAGCCGTGACAGGGGGCTTGGCGAGCAGTACTTC
abundance: .; j_gene: TRBJ1-6; v_gene: TRBV11-2; d_gene: .; len: 15; CDR3aa: CASRRTNPYNSPLHF; CDR3nt: TGTGCCAGCAGACGAACAAACCCCTATAATTCACCCCTCCACTTT
abundance: few; j_gene: TRBJ1-6; v_gene: TRBV4-2; d_gene: TRBD1; len: 12; CDR3aa: CASRDRVSPLHF; CDR3nt: TGTGCCAGCAGGGACAGGGTTTCACCCCTCCACTTT
abundance: once; j_gene: TRBJ1-6; v_gene: TRBV7-2; d_gene: TRBD1; len: 16; CDR3aa: CASSPRQGTYNSPLHF; CDR3nt: TGTGCCAGCAGCCCAAGACAGGGCACCTATAATTCACCCCTCCACTTT
abundance: once; j_gene: TRBJ2-2; v_gene: TRBV9; d_gene: TRBD1; len: 17; CDR3aa: CASSVALTGGLTGELFF; CDR3nt: TGTGCCAGCAGCGTAGCTTTGACAGGGGGACTAACCGGGGAGCTGTTTTTT
abundance: .; j_gene: TRBJ1-1; v_gene: TRBV29-1; d_gene: .; len: 13; CDR3aa: CSVSRGMNTEAFF; CDR3nt: TGCAGCGTCTCCAGGGGCATGAACACTGAAGCTTTCTTT
abundance: .; j_gene: TRBJ1-5; v_gene: TRBV5-1; d_gene: .; len: 15; CDR3aa: CASSLSGGGNQPQHF; CDR3nt: TGCGCCAGCAGCTTGTCGGGGGGAGGCAATCAGCCCCAGCATTTT
abundance: .; j_gene: TRBJ2-1; v_gene: TRBV3-1/TRBV3-2; d_gene: TRBD2; len: 16; CDR3aa: CASSSQLAGGVNEQFF; CDR3nt: TGTGCCAGCAGCTCCCAACTAGCGGGAGGGGTGAATGAGCAGTTCTTC
abundance: few; j_gene: TRBJ2-7; v_gene: TRBV20-1; d_gene: .; len: 11; CDR3aa: CSATAGIEQYF; CDR3nt: TGCAGTGCAACGGCAGGGATCGAGCAGTACTTC
abundance: .; j_gene: TRBJ2-2; v_gene: TRBV18; d_gene: TRBD2; len: 17; CDR3aa: CASSPPGLAGVSGELFF; CDR3nt: TGTGCCAGCTCACCACCTGGTCTAGCGGGAGTATCCGGGGAGCTGTTTTTT
abundance: .; j_gene: TRBJ2-7; v_gene: TRBV7-9; d_gene: TRBD2; len: 15; CDR3aa: CASSLTSGGSYEQYF; CDR3nt: TGTGCCAGCAGTTTGACTAGCGGGGGCTCCTACGAGCAGTACTTC
abundance: .; j_gene: TRBJ1-6; v_gene: TRBV6-1; d_gene: .; len: 12; CDR3aa: CASSERGGSLHF; CDR3nt: TGTGCCAGCAGTGAAAGGGGCGGCTCCCTCCACTTT
abundance: .; j_gene: TRBJ1-1; v_gene: TRBV11-2; d_gene: .; len: 14; CDR3aa: CASSLPVSYPEAFF; CDR3nt: TGTGCCAGCAGCCTGCCCGTCTCCTATCCTGAAGCTTTCTTT
abundance: .; j_gene: TRBJ1-2; v_gene: TRBV30; d_gene: .; len: 13; CDR3aa: CAWSVQSNYGYTF; CDR3nt: TGTGCCTGGAGTGTACAGTCTAACTATGGCTACACCTTC
abundance: .; j_gene: TRBJ2-1; v_gene: TRBV6-2/TRBV6-3; d_gene: TRBD2; len: 17; CDR3aa: CASSSRTSGNSYNEQFF; CDR3nt: TGTGCCAGCAGTTCTAGGACTAGCGGCAACTCCTACAATGAGCAGTTCTTC
abundance: .; j_gene: TRBJ1-1; v_gene: TRBV2; d_gene: .; len: 15; CDR3aa: CASSERQVVNTEAFF; CDR3nt: TGTGCCAGCAGCGAGAGACAGGTGGTGAACACTGAAGCTTTCTTT
abundance: .; j_gene: TRBJ2-7; v_gene: TRBV6-1; d_gene: .; len: 15; CDR3aa: CASSEAHTGAYEQYF; CDR3nt: TGTGCCAGCAGTGAAGCGCATACGGGGGCCTACGAGCAGTACTTC
abundance: few; j_gene: TRBJ2-5; v_gene: TRBV7-8; d_gene: TRBD2; len: 14; CDR3aa: CASSRGLAGETQYF; CDR3nt: TGTGCCAGCAGCAGGGGACTAGCGGGAGAGACCCAGTACTTC
abundance: .; j_gene: TRBJ1-5; v_gene: TRBV19; d_gene: TRBD1; len: 17; CDR3aa: CASRDVQGGPSNQPQHF; CDR3nt: TGTGCCAGTAGGGACGTACAGGGGGGCCCTAGCAATCAGCCCCAGCATTTT
abundance: .; j_gene: TRBJ1-5; v_gene: TRBV12-5; d_gene: .; len: 20; CDR3aa: CASGLVTYSGTHLSNQPQHF; CDR3nt: TGTGCTAGTGGTTTGGTAACGTATTCCGGGACACACCTTAGCAATCAGCCCCAGCATTTT
abundance: few; j_gene: TRBJ2-1; v_gene: TRBV27; d_gene: TRBD2; len: 15; CDR3aa: CASSIAGSSYNEQFF; CDR3nt: TGTGCCAGCAGTATAGCGGGGAGCTCCTACAATGAGCAGTTCTTC
abundance: once; j_gene: TRBJ1-1; v_gene: TRBV11-2; d_gene: .; len: 15; CDR3aa: CASSLDGGLNTEAFF; CDR3nt: TGTGCCAGCAGCTTAGATGGGGGCCTGAACACTGAAGCTTTCTTT
abundance: .; j_gene: TRBJ2-1; v_gene: TRBV11-2; d_gene: TRBD2; len: 12; CDR3aa: CASSRTTSVYFF; CDR3nt: TGTGCCAGCAGCCGCACGACTAGCGTGTATTTCTTC
abundance: .; j_gene: TRBJ1-2; v_gene: TRBV7-9; d_gene: .; len: 17; CDR3aa: CASSLDGANFFNYGYTF; CDR3nt: TGTGCCAGCAGCTTAGATGGGGCCAATTTTTTTAACTATGGCTACACCTTC
abundance: .; j_gene: TRBJ1-4; v_gene: TRBV19; d_gene: .; len: 14; CDR3aa: CASSIAGGVEKLFF; CDR3nt: TGTGCCAGTAGTATAGCCGGGGGTGTTGAAAAACTGTTTTTT
abundance: .; j_gene: TRBJ2-5; v_gene: TRBV24-1; d_gene: TRBD2; len: 18; CDR3aa: CATSDRPKTSGKAETQYF; CDR3nt: TGTGCCACCAGTGATAGACCCAAGACTAGCGGGAAAGCGGAGACCCAGTACTTC
abundance: .; j_gene: TRBJ1-5; v_gene: TRBV2; d_gene: .; len: 12; CDR3aa: CASRGERQPQHF; CDR3nt: TGTGCCAGCAGGGGAGAACGCCAGCCCCAGCATTTT
abundance: few; j_gene: TRBJ1-2; v_gene: TRBV5-1; d_gene: TRBD1; len: 14; CDR3aa: CASSPGQDRYGYTF; CDR3nt: TGCGCCAGCAGCCCGGGACAGGACCGCTATGGCTACACCTTC
abundance: .; j_gene: TRBJ2-1; v_gene: TRBV4-1; d_gene: TRBD2; len: 15; CDR3aa: CAGATGTSVYNEQFF; CDR3nt: TGCGCCGGGGCGACCGGGACTAGCGTATACAATGAGCAGTTCTTC
abundance: .; j_gene: TRBJ2-7; v_gene: TRBV3-1/TRBV3-2; d_gene: .; len: 15; CDR3aa: CASSPRVAYAYEQYF; CDR3nt: TGTGCCAGCAGCCCTCGGGTAGCGTACGCCTACGAGCAGTACTTC
abundance: few; j_gene: TRBJ1-4; v_gene: TRBV7-2; d_gene: .; len: 13; CDR3aa: CASSLALREKLFF; CDR3nt: TGTGCCAGCAGCTTAGCGCTTCGGGAAAAACTGTTTTTT
abundance: .; j_gene: TRBJ2-4; v_gene: TRBV14; d_gene: .; len: 16; CDR3aa: CASSLTREATKNIQYF; CDR3nt: TGTGCCAGCAGCCTGACTAGGGAGGCTACCAAAAACATTCAGTACTTC
abundance: once; j_gene: TRBJ1-5; v_gene: TRBV29-1; d_gene: TRBD1; len: 13; CDR3aa: CSAGQGANQPQHF; CDR3nt: TGCAGCGCGGGACAGGGGGCCAATCAGCCCCAGCATTTT
abundance: .; j_gene: TRBJ2-7; v_gene: TRBV5-4; d_gene: TRBD2; len: 14; CDR3aa: CASSIERGVYEQYF; CDR3nt: TGTGCCAGCAGCATTGAGCGGGGGGTGTACGAGCAGTACTTC
abundance: .; j_gene: TRBJ1-4; v_gene: TRBV28; d_gene: .; len: 14; CDR3aa: CASSRGGRNEKLFF; CDR3nt: TGTGCCAGCAGCCGCGGAGGGAGGAATGAAAAACTGTTTTTT
abundance: .; j_gene: TRBJ2-3; v_gene: TRBV5-1; d_gene: .; len: 17; CDR3aa: CASSLVGYSDYTDTQYF; CDR3nt: TGCGCCAGCAGCTTGGTTGGGTACAGCGACTACACAGATACGCAGTATTTT
abundance: once; j_gene: TRBJ2-6; v_gene: TRBV4-2; d_gene: .; len: 17; CDR3aa: CASSQGGQISGANVLTF; CDR3nt: TGTGCCAGCAGCCAAGGAGGTCAGATCTCTGGGGCCAACGTCCTGACTTTC
abundance: .; j_gene: TRBJ1-1; v_gene: TRBV11-3; d_gene: .; len: 19; CDR3aa: CASSLGGGTGDRRTTEAFF; CDR3nt: TGTGCCAGCAGCTTAGGAGGTGGAACAGGCGATCGAAGAACAACTGAAGCTTTCTTT